The present T cell receptor (beta chain) was sequenced within a study of cytotoxic CD8 clonotypes in ibrutinib-treated CLL. This clone was recorded once. The antigen is not known. The germline V gene has CDR1 LGHNT and CDR2 FRNRAP. The CDR3 runs to 13 residues. V was pared by 4 bases and J by 4 bases, with 3 bases of the junction left unmatched. TCRdb keeps only in-frame clones here, not all; method: immunoSEQ multiplex PCR. This sample carries 150,000 to 200,000 clones, under 90% of them seen once, and the ten largest clones take about 4.9%. Study-level points and caveats: Sustained-remission and progressing patients were not sampled at matched times.

This TCR was recovered from a human donor with chronic lymphocytic leukemia. The sequencing here drew on PBMCs, taken after 24 months of ibrutinib treatment. This chain connects TRBV12-5 to TRBJ1-1; TRBD1 aligns across 7 bases. This chain's CDR3 is CASGSTGSTEAFF. CDR3 coding DNA: TGTGCTAGTGGTTCGACAGGGAGCACTGAAGCTTTCTTT.